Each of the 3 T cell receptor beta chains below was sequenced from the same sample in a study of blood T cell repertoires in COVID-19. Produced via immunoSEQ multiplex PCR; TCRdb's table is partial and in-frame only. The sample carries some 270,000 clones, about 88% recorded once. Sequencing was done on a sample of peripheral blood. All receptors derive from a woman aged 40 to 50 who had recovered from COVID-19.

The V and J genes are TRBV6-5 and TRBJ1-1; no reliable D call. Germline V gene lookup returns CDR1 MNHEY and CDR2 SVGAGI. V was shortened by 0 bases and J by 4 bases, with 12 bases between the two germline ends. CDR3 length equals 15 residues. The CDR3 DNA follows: TGTGCCAGCAGTTACTCGGCGGGGTCCCCCACTGAAGCTTTCTTT. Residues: CASSYSAGSPTEAFF.

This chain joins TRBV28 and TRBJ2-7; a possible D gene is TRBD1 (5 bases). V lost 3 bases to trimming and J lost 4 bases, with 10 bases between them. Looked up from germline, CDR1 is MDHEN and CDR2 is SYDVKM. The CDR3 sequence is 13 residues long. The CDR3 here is CASSFYTGYEQYF. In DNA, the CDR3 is TGTGCCAGCAGTTTCTACACAGGTTACGAGCAGTACTTC.

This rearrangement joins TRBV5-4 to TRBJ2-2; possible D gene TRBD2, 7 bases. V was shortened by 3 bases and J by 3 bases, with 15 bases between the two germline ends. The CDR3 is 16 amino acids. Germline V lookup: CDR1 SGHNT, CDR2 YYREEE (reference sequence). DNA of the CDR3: TGTGCCAGCAGCTGGGGGGGGGCCGCGGACACCGGGGAGCTGTTTTTT. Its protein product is CASSWGGAADTGELFF.